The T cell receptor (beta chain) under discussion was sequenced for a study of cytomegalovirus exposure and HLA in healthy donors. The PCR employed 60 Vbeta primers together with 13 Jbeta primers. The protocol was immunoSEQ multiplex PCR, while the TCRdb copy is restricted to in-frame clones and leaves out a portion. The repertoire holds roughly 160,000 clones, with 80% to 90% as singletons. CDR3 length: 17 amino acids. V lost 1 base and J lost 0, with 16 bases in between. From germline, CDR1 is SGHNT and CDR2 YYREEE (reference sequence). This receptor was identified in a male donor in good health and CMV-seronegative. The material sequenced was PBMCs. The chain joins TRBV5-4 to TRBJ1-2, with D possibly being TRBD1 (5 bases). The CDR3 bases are TGTGCCAGCAGCTTGCGTACAGGATGGGCGTCTAACTATGGCTACACCTTC. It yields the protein CASSLRTGWASNYGYTF.